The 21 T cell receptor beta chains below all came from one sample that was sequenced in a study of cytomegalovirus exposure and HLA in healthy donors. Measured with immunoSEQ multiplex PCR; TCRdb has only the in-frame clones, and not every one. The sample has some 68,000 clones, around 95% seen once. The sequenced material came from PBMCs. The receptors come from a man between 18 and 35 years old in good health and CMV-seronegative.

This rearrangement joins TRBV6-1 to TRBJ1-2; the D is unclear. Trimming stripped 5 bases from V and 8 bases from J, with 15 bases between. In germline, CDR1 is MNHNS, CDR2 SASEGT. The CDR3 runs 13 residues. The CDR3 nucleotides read TGTGCCAGCAGTTCCTACTCGAGGAGAGGCTACACCTTC. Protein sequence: CASSSYSRRGYTF.

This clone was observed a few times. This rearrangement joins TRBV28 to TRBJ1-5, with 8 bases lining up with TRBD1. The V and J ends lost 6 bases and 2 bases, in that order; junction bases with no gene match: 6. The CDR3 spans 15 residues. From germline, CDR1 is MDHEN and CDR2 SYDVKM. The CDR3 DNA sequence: TGTGCCAGCAGCCCATCGGGACAGGGCAATCAGCCCCAGCATTTT. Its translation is CASSPSGQGNQPQHF.

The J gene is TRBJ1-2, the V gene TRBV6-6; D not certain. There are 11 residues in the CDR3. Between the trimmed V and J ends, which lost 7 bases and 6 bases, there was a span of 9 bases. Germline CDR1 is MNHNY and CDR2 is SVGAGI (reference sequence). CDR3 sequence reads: CASNAGNGYTF. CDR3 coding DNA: TGTGCCAGCAATGCAGGAAATGGCTACACCTTC.

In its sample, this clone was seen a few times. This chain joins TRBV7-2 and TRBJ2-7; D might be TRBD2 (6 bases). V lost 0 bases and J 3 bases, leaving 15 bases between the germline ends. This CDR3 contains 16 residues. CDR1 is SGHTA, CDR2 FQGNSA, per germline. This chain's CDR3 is CASSLAGRQGGYEQYF. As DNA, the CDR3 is TGTGCCAGCAGCTTAGCAGGTCGGCAGGGAGGCTACGAGCAGTACTTC.

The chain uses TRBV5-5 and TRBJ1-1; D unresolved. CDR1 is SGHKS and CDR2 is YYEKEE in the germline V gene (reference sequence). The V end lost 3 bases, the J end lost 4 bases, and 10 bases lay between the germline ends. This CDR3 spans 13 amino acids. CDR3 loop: CASSWTRGTEAFF. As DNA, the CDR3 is TGTGCCAGCAGCTGGACTCGGGGCACTGAAGCTTTCTTT.

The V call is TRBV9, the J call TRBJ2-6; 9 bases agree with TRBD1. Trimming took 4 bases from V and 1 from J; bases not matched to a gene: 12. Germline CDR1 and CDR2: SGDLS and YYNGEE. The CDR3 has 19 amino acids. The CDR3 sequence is CASSLNRDRDSSGANVLTF. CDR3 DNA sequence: TGTGCCAGCAGCTTAAACCGGGACAGGGACTCATCTGGGGCCAACGTCCTGACTTTC.

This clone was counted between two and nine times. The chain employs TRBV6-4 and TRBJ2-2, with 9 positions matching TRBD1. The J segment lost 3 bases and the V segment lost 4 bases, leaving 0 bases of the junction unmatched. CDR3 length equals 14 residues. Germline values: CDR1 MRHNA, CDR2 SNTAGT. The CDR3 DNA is TGTGCCAGCAGTGGGACAGGGGACACCGGGGAGCTGTTTTTT. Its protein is CASSGTGDTGELFF.

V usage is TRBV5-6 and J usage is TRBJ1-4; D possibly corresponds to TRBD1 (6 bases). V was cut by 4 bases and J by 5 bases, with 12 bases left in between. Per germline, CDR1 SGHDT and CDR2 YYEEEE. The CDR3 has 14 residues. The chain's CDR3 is CASSKQGLNEKLFF. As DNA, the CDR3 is TGTGCCAGCAGCAAACAGGGCTTGAATGAAAAACTGTTTTTT.

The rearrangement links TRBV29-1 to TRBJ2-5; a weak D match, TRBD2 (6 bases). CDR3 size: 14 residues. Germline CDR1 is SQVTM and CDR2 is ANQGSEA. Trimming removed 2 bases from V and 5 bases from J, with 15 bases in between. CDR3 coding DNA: TGCAGCGTTGAACTAGCTGGAGGAGGGGAGACCCAGTACTTC. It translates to CSVELAGGGETQYF.

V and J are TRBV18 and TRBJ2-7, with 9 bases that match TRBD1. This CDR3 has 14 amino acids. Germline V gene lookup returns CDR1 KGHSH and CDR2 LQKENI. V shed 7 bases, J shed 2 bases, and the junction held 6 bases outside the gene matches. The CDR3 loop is CASWPGQGPYEQYF. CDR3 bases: TGTGCCAGCTGGCCGGGACAGGGACCCTACGAGCAGTACTTC. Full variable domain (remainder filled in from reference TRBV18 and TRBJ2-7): NAGVMQNPRHLVRRRGQEARLRCSPMKGHSHVYWYRQLPEEGLKFMVYLQKENIIDESGMPKERFSAEFPKEGPSILRIQQVVRGDSAAYFCASWPGQGPYEQYFGPGTRLTVT.

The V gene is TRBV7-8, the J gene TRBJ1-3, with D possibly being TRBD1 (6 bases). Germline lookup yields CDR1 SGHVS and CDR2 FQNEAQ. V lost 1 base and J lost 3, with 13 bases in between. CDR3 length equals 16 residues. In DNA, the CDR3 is TGTGCCAGCAGCTTAGGGACAGCCCCACGTGGAAACACCATATATTTT. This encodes CASSLGTAPRGNTIYF.

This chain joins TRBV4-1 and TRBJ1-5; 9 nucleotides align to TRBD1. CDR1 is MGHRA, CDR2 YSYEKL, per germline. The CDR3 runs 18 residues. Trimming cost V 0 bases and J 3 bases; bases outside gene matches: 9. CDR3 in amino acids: CASSQDPAGQGNNQPQHF. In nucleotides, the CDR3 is TGCGCCAGCAGCCAAGATCCGGCGGGACAGGGAAACAATCAGCCCCAGCATTTT.

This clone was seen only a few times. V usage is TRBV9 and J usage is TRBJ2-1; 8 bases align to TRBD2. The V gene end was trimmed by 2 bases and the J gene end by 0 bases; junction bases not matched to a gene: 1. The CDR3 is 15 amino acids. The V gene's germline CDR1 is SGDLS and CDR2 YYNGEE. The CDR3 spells CASSVGTSSYNEQFF. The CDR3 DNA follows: TGTGCCAGCAGCGTCGGGACTAGCTCCTACAATGAGCAGTTCTTC.

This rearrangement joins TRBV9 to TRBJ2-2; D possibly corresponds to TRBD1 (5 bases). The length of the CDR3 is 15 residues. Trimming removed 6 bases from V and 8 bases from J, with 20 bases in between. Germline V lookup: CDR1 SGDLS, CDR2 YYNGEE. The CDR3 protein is CASTQIPDSGGELFF. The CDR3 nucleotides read TGTGCCAGCACCCAAATACCTGACTCAGGGGGGGAGCTGTTTTTT.

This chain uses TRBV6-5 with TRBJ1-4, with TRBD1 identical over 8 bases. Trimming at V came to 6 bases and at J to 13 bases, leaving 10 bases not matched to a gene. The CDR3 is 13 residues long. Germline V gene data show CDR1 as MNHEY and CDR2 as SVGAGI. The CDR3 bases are TGTGCCAGCAGCCTGGACAGGGCGTCGGGACTGTTTTTT. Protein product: CASSLDRASGLFF.

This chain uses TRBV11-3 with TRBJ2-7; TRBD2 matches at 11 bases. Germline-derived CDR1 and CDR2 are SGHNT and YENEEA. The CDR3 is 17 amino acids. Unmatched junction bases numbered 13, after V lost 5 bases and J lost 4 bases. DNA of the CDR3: TGTGCCAGCAGCCAAACCTTAGCGGGAGGGCCCTCTTACGAGCAGTACTTC. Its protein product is CASSQTLAGGPSYEQYF.

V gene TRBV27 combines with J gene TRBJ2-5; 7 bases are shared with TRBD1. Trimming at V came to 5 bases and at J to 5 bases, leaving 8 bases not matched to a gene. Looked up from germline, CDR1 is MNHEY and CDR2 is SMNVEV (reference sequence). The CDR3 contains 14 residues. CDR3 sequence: CASSPSPRGETQYF. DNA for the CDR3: TGTGCCAGCAGTCCAAGCCCCAGGGGGGAGACCCAGTACTTC.

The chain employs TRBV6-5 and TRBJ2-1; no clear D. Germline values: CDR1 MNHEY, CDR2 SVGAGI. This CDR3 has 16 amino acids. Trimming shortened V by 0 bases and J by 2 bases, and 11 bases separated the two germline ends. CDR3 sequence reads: CASSYSASRAYNEQFF. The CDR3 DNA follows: TGTGCCAGCAGTTACTCGGCTAGTCGAGCCTACAATGAGCAGTTCTTC.

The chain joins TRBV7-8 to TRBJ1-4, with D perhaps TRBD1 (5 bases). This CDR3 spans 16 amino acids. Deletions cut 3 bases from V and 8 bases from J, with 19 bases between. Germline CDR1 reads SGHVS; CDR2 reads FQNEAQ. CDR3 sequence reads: CASSFGRTGRDEKLFF. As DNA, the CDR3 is TGTGCCAGCAGCTTTGGGAGGACTGGACGGGACGAAAAACTGTTTTTT.

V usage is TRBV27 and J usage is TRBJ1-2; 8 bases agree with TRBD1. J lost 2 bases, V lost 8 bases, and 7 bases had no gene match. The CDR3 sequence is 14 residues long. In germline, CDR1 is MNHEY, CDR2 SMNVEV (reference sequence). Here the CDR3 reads CASWPRTGNYGYTF. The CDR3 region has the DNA TGTGCCAGCTGGCCTCGGACAGGGAACTATGGCTACACCTTC.

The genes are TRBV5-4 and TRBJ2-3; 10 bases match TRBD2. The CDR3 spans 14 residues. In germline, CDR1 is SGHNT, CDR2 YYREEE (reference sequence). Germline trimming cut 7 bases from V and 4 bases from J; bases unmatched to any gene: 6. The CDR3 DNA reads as TGTGCCAGCTGGCTAGCGGGAGATTCAGATACGCAGTATTTT. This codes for CASWLAGDSDTQYF.